A single sample is the source of the 7 T cell receptor beta chains below, sequenced in a study of immune heterogeneity within non-small cell lung tumors. A first 10-cycle multiplex round used 32 V-gene and 13 J-gene primers on TCR beta CDR3. TCRdb reprocessed the multiplex PCR reads via MiXCR and lists one record per CDR3 protein. The profile covers approximately 7,200 distinct CDR3 sequences, with around 23% appearing a single time and nearly 15% taken by the ten largest. The starting template was genomic DNA from bulk tumor, about 600 ng per sample. Multiple biopsies spaced far apart were taken from each primary tumor during surgery. Their non-small cell lung cancer was newly diagnosed and untreated, and the patients underwent curative surgery. Sequences were obtained from lung tumor tissue. These receptor sequences come from a man in his 60s with non-small cell lung cancer.

Worth noting for this clonotype: Given a much more abundant clone one base away, this may be a read error. The rearrangement uses TRBV15 and TRBJ1-1; no clear D. Germline V gives CDR1 LNHNV, CDR2 YYDKDF (reference sequence). The CDR3 is 14 residues long. Trimming left V 0 bases short and J 5 bases short, with 10 bases between. CDR3 in amino acids: CATSRDQLMTEAFF. CDR3 nucleotide sequence: TGTGCCACCAGCAGAGACCAGCTCATGACTGAAGCTTTCTTT. Based on the CDR3 plus reference TRBV15 and TRBJ1-1, the full variable domain is DAMVIQNPRYQVTQFGKPVTLSCSQTLNHNVMYWYQQKSSQAPKLLFHYYDKDFNNEADTPDNFQSRRPNTSFCFLDIRSPGLGDTAMYLCATSRDQLMTEAFFGQGTRLTVV.

This clonotype was recorded many times. This rearrangement joins TRBV19 to TRBJ1-1; 10 positions agree with TRBD1. The CDR3 is 15 residues long. Germline V gene data show CDR1 as LNHDA and CDR2 as SQIVND (reference sequence). With 6 bases clipped from V and 6 bases from J, the junction kept 10 bases outside the gene matches. Written as DNA, the CDR3 is TGTGCCAGTAGCGTCCCGGGACAGGGGAAGGCTGAAGCTTTCTTT. Its translation is CASSVPGQGKAEAFF.

The table lists this clonotype with many counts. The CDR3 DNA sequence: TGTGCCATCAGCGGGGGGACGAACACCGGGGAGCTGTTTTTT. This sequence encodes CAISGGTNTGELFF. V and J are TRBV10-3 and TRBJ2-2; 7 bases line up with TRBD2. The CDR3 length is 14 residues. Germline-derived CDR1 and CDR2 are ENHRY and SYGVKD. J was trimmed by 0 bases and V by 6 bases; bases with no gene match: 1.

V and J are TRBV7-2 and TRBJ1-5; no reliable D call. Germline CDR1 reads SGHTA; CDR2 reads FQGNSA. The CDR3 has 17 residues. V dropped 5 bases and J dropped 4 bases, with 21 bases sitting between them. CDR3 coding DNA: TGTGCCAGCAGCCCCCCCTTGGGAATGGGCGGTAATCAGCCCCAGCATTTT. This sequence encodes CASSPPLGMGGNQPQHF.

In its sample, this clonotype ranks as medium-sized. The chain joins TRBV6-1 to TRBJ2-1, with TRBD1 identical over 9 bases. This CDR3 has 13 amino acids. V shed 7 bases, J shed 8 bases, and the junction held 6 bases outside the gene matches. Germline V gene sequence: CDR1 MNHNS, CDR2 SASEGT. CDR3 DNA sequence: TGTGCCAGCACTACGCGGACAGGGGATGAGCAGTTCTTC. Translation: CASTTRTGDEQFF.

In its sample, this clonotype was seen many times. The gene calls are TRBV9 and TRBJ2-7; possibly TRBD1 for D (5 bases). Germline loops: CDR1 SGDLS, CDR2 YYNGEE. The CDR3 is 16 residues long. V dropped 3 bases and J dropped 5 bases, with 21 bases sitting between them. CDR3 bases: TGTGCCAGCAGCGAGTTCGACAGACCCATTTTAGACGAGCAGTACTTC. The encoded protein is CASSEFDRPILDEQYF.

Points on this clonotype: One base away lies a much larger clone, so this may be a sequencing read error. The chain links TRBV20-1 to TRBJ2-5; D unresolved. The CDR3 sequence is 13 residues long. The V and J ends lost 7 bases and 1 base respectively, with 13 bases between them. Germline CDR1 is DFQATT and CDR2 is SNEGSKA (reference sequence). Here the CDR3 reads CSDRVSPQETQYF. The CDR3 nucleotides read TGCAGTGATAGGGTTTCCCCCCAAGAGACCCAGTACTTC.